The clone carrying this T cell receptor (beta chain) was observed a few times. Its antigen remains unidentified. The CDR3 has 18 amino acids. Germline V gene sequence: CDR1 MDHEN, CDR2 SYDVKM. With 4 bases clipped from V and 0 bases from J, the junction kept 8 bases outside the gene matches. The data originate from a study of blood T cells in healthy people across ages. Study results and limitations: Donor CMV status, an unknown factor, possibly confounded changes in expanded clonotypes.

A second roughly 6 to 11 cycle PCR used barcoded and J-beta primers. Every single cDNA molecule received a tag from a template-switch adaptor with 12 random nucleotides. MiXCR, run by TCRdb on the 5' RACE reads, gives a single entry per CDR3 protein. The sample lists over a million distinct CDR3 sequences, 35% to 45% seen once, with roughly 3.7% in the top ten. The study isolated at least 6.5 million PBMCs from each sample. The chain couples TRBV28 to TRBJ2-4; 11 bases fit TRBD2. The clonotype originates from a woman between 18 and 30 years old in good health. Sequenced sample: blood. The CDR3 DNA reads as TGTGCCAGCAGTTACCATCCGGGACTAGCGGTAGCCAAAAACATTCAGTACTTC. Its translation: CASSYHPGLAVAKNIQYF. The full variable domain, its missing parts supplied by reference TRBV28 and TRBJ2-4, is DVKVTQSSRYLVKRTGEKVFLECVQDMDHENMFWYRQDPGLGLRLIYFSYDVKMKEKGDIPEGYSVSREKKERFSLILESASTNQTSMYLCASSYHPGLAVAKNIQYFGAGTRLSVL.